A single sample gave rise to the 3 T cell receptor beta chains below, sequenced in a study of T cells in Graves' hyperthyroidism and ophthalmopathy. RNA transcripts yielded amplified TCR beta CDR3 regions. First-round RT-PCR of the TCR CDR3 relied on the HTBI primer set. A single record per CDR3 protein comes from TCRdb applying MiXCR to the multiplex PCR reads. The table includes approximately 610,000 distinct CDR3 sequences, over 15% detected once. Sequencing used blood. All receptors come from a young woman with Graves' hyperthyroidism.

This clonotype was seen repeatedly, ten times or more. The chain recombines TRBV6-1 with TRBJ2-7; no definite D call. Trimming cost V 5 bases and J 5 bases, with 13 bases left between them. Per the germline V gene, CDR1 is MNHNS and CDR2 is SASEGT. This CDR3 region has 13 residues. CDR3 loop: CASSTLAPDEQYF. The CDR3 DNA is TGTGCCAGCAGTACACTTGCCCCGGACGAGCAGTACTTC.

This clonotype was observed a handful of times. The genes are TRBV7-9 and TRBJ2-7; 7 nucleotides match TRBD2. The ends lost 5 bases at V and 4 bases at J; junction bases unmatched: 8. In germline, CDR1 is SEHNR, CDR2 FQNEAQ (reference sequence). The CDR3 consists of 14 residues. The CDR3 here is CASSDRDYQYEQYF. The CDR3 nucleotides read TGTGCCAGCAGCGACCGGGACTACCAATACGAGCAGTACTTC.

This clonotype was seen repeatedly, ten times or more. The V gene is TRBV11-1, the J gene TRBJ2-7; D is ambiguous. The CDR3 runs to 16 residues. CDR1 is SGHAT and CDR2 is FQDESV in the germline V gene (reference sequence). Trimming stripped 0 bases from V and 2 bases from J, with 14 bases between. The CDR3: CASSLAWSGITYEQYF. As DNA, the CDR3 is TGTGCCAGCAGCTTAGCGTGGTCAGGAATCACCTACGAGCAGTACTTC.